One T cell receptor (beta chain) is described in this entry. Antigen unknown. The sample originates from a study of T cell responses to AZD1222 COVID-19 vaccine. Notes on the study in general: Possibly, clonal diversity was underestimated; donors were largely white British and included more females.

J lost 3 bases, V lost 7 bases, and 8 bases had no gene match. The germline V gene has CDR1 SGHTA and CDR2 FQGNSA. The CDR3 spans 15 residues. The data were produced by immunoSEQ multiplex PCR, yet TCRdb's version contains in-frame clones alone and is incomplete. The profile shows 100,000 to 150,000 clones, 65% to 90% of them singletons. This clonotype originated in an adult in good health. The V call is TRBV7-2, the J call TRBJ2-3, with TRBD2 matching 9 bases. Sequencing used peripheral blood, obtained on day 0 of AZD1222 vaccination. Written as DNA, the CDR3 is TGTGCCAGCAAGGTAGTAGCGGGAGTGACAGATACGCAGTATTTT. Encoded protein: CASKVVAGVTDTQYF.